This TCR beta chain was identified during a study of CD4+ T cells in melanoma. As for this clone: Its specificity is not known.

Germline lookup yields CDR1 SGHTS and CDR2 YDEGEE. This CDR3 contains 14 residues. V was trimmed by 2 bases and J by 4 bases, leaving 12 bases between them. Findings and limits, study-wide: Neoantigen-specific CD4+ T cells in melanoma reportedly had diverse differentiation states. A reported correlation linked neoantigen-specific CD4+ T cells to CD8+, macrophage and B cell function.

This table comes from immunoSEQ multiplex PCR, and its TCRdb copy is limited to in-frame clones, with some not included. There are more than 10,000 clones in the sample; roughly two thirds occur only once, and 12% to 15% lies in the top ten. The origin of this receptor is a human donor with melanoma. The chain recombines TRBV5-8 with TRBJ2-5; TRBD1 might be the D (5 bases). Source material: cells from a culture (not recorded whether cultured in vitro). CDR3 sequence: CASSLTGHGETQYF. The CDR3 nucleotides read TGTGCCAGCAGCTTAACCGGACATGGAGAGACCCAGTACTTC.